The sequence of this T cell receptor (beta chain) was determined in a study of human T cells and chemical hapten exposure. In the study overall: Variability of per-sample TCR yields stemmed mainly from small differences in pooled library volume.

V lost 7 bases to trimming and J lost 3 bases, with 15 bases between them. The CDR3 loop spans 14 amino acids. CDR1 MNHNS and CDR2 SASEGT come from the germline V gene. The sample's time point: healthy volunteer bleed at 6 weeks. Unfractionated whole blood served as the source for total RNA extraction. This clonotype showed up many times. Unique molecular identifiers were attached to individual cDNA molecules during library preparation. In the original analysis: The median was roughly 95,000 TCRs per sample, ranging roughly 20,000 to 750,000. TCRdb processed the RACE reads anew with MiXCR; each CDR3 protein has one entry. The V and J calls shown here were made by TCRdb, not taken from the authors' results. This sample has about 65,000 distinct CDR3 sequences, with about 5.7% found just once.

Sequencing used whole blood. The chain carries TRBV6-1 and TRBJ1-1; no reliable D call. The TCR was taken from a female donor in good health. Some clones in this sample may be carry-over from other donors' samples. CDR3 protein: CASITTATDTEAFF. The CDR3, as DNA: TGTGCCAGCATTACTACAGCTACCGACACTGAAGCTTTCTTT.